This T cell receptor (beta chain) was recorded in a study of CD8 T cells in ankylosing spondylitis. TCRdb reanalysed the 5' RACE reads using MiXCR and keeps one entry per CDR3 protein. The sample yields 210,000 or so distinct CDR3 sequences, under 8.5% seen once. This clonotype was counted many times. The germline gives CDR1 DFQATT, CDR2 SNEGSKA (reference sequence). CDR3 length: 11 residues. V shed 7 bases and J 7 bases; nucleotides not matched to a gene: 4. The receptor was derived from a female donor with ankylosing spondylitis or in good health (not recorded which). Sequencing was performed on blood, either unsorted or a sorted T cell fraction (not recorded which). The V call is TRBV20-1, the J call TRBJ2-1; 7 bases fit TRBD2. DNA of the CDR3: TGCAGTGGGCGGGAGCTAAATGAGCAGTTCTTC. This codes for CSGRELNEQFF.